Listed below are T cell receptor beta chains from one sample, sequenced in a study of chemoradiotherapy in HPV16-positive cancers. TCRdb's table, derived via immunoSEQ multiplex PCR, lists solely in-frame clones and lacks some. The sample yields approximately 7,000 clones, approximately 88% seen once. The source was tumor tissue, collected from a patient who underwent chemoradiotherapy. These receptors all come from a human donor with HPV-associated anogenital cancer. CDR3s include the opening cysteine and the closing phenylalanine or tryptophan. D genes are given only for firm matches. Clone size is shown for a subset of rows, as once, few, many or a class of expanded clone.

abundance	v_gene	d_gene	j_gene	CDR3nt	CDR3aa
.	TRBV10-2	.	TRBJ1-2	TGCGCCAGCAGTGAGAACCCAGGGCCGTATGGCTACACCTTC	CASSENPGPYGYTF
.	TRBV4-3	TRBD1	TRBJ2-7	TGCGCCAGCAGACAGGGGGCCGGAGCAGTCTACGAGCAGTACTTC	CASRQGAGAVYEQYF
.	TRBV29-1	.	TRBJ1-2	TGCAGCGCCTCTGACGCGGGGAACTATGGCTACACCTTC	CSASDAGNYGYTF
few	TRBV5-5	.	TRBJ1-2	TGTGCCAGCAGCTTTACGGGACCCTATGGCTACACCTTC	CASSFTGPYGYTF
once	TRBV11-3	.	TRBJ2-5	TGTGCCAGCAGCTTAGGGGAGGAGACCCAGTACTTC	CASSLGEETQYF
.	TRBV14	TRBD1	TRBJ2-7	TGTGCCAGCAGGATGACAGGGGATTCCTACGAGCAGTACTTC	CASRMTGDSYEQYF
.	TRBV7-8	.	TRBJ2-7	TGTGCCAGCAGCCCCCGGACGCAGAGGAGCTCCTACGAGCAGTACTTC	CASSPRTQRSSYEQYF
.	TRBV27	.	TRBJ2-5	TGTGCCAGCAGTTTATCTAGGGGGGAAGAGACCCAGTACTTC	CASSLSRGEETQYF
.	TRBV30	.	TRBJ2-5	TGTGCCTGGAGATGGAGTAGCGCCCAAGAGACCCAGTACTTC	CAWRWSSAQETQYF
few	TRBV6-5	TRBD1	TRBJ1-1	TGTGCCAGCAGTGAACAACAGGGGGCAACGGCTTTCTTT	CASSEQQGATAFF
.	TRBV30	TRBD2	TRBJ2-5	TGTGCCTGGAGTCGGGAGGGCAGGGGGACCCAGTACTTC	CAWSREGRGTQYF
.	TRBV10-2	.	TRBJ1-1	TGCGCCAGCAGTGAGTATAGAGGGAACACTGAAGCTTTCTTT	CASSEYRGNTEAFF
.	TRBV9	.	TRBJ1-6	TGTGCCAGCAGCCCACATGAGGGTCCCTATAATTCACCCCTCCACTTT	CASSPHEGPYNSPLHF
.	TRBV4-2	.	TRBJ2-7	TGTGCCAGCAGCCAAGAACGGCTAGGGCACTACGAGCAGTACTTC	CASSQERLGHYEQYF
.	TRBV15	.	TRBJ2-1	TGTGCCACCAGCAGAGCTCGGGGTGAGCAGTTCTTC	CATSRARGEQFF
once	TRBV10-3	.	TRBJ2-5	TGTGCCATCAGTGATCAGTTACAAGAGACCCAGTACTTC	CAISDQLQETQYF
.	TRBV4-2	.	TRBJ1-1	TGTGCCAGCAGCCAAGATTCCCCCGCAGGGACGGAAGCTTTCTTT	CASSQDSPAGTEAFF
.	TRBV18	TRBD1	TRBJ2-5	TGTGCCAGCTCACCACGACAGGGAGTCCAAGAGACCCAGTACTTC	CASSPRQGVQETQYF
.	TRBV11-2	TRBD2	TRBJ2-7	TGTGCCAGCAGCTTCCGACTAGCGGGAGGGCCCGGGGAGCAGTACTTC	CASSFRLAGGPGEQYF
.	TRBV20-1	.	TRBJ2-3	TGCAGTGCTCAGACCACAGATACGCAGTATTTT	CSAQTTDTQYF
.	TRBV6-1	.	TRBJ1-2	TGTGCCAGCAGTGAGAGGATTTCAATGGAGGGGAGAGGGCGGACCTTC	CASSERISMEGRGRTF
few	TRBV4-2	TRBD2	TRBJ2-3	TGTGCCAGCAGCTTAGCGGGAAGGACAGATACGCAGTATTTT	CASSLAGRTDTQYF
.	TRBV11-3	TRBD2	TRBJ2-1	TGTGCCAGCAGCCCAGGGACTAGCGGGTACAATGAGCAGTTCTTC	CASSPGTSGYNEQFF
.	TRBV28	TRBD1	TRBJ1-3	TGTGCCAGCAGTCCCAGGGGCAGGGGGGGAAACACCATATATTTT	CASSPRGRGGNTIYF
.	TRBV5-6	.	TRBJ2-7	TGTGCCAGCAGCCCTGGCGGGGGCACACACTCCTACGAGCAGTACTTC	CASSPGGGTHSYEQYF
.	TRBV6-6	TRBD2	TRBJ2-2	TGTGCCAGCAGTCTGACTAGCGATTACCCCGGGGAGCTGTTTTTT	CASSLTSDYPGELFF
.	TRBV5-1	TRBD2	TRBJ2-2	TGCGCCAGCAGCTCGGGGGGACTCATGAACACCGGGGAGCTGTTTTTT	CASSSGGLMNTGELFF
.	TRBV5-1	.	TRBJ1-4	TGCGCCAGCAGCTCGGGTCCGGAGGATGAAAAACTGTTTTTT	CASSSGPEDEKLFF
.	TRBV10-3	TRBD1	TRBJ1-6	TGTGCCATCAGCGACGGGACAGGGATGCGGAATTCACCCCTCCACTTT	CAISDGTGMRNSPLHF
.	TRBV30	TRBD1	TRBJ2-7	TGTGCCTGGAGCCAGGGACAGGCGAAGTCCTACGAGCAGTACTTC	CAWSQGQAKSYEQYF